These 2 T cell receptor beta chains were sequenced from one sample in a study of T-cell memory formation after mild COVID-19. TCRdb called the 5' RACE reads again in MiXCR, with one record for every CDR3 protein. The sample lists approximately 500,000 distinct CDR3 sequences; nearly 25% were seen once. What was sequenced was PBMCs or a T cell subset sorted from them (not recorded which). The source of these receptors is an adult woman who had mild COVID-19 (a few samples of this study predate the infection). Cell type and time point are not known.

Comment on this clonotype: The conserved final phenylalanine or tryptophan is absent from the CDR3, which likely points to a read error. The chain uses TRBV3-1 and TRBJ2-5; a possible D gene is TRBD1 (6 bases). CDR1 is LGHDT, CDR2 YNNKEL, per germline (reference sequence). Trimming left V 6 bases short and J 5 bases short, with 16 bases between. The length of the CDR3 is 14 residues. The CDR3 DNA reads TGTGCCAGCAGTCGGGACATTGGGGGCGAGACCCAGTACTTA. Translated, it gives CASSRDIGGETQYL.

The chain couples TRBV20-1 to TRBJ1-5; TRBD1 matches 8 bases. In germline, CDR1 is DFQATT, CDR2 SNEGSKA (reference sequence). There are 17 residues in the CDR3. Trimming at V came to 3 bases and at J to 4 bases, leaving 14 bases not matched to a gene. The CDR3 sequence is CSARADYRGVKNQPQHF. For the CDR3, the DNA is TGCAGTGCTAGGGCCGATTACAGGGGGGTTAAGAATCAGCCCCAGCATTTT.